This T cell receptor (beta chain) was observed in a study of cytomegalovirus exposure and HLA in healthy donors. Looking at the study overall: A subsequent analysis stated that the roughly 120 validation repertoires were run on the same platform as the roughly 670 first-cohort repertoires. Points from the study as a whole: Among TCR sequences, most were rare, though some public TCRs appeared in many donors. That first-cohort TCR clusters tended to co-occur in the 90 to 150 validation repertoires was found in a later analysis.

Regarding this clone: The antigen is not known.

Donors came from a validation cohort of 90 to 150 subjects, distinct from the first 666-subject cohort. The V gene's germline CDR1 is MDHEN and CDR2 SYDVKM. The V end was cut by 6 bases, the J end by 6 bases, with 21 bases between. The CDR3 totals 16 residues. Only in-frame clones appear in the TCRdb table, and some are missing; sequencing was by immunoSEQ multiplex PCR. This table has around 60,000 clones, about 96% appearing once. This TCR was recovered from a woman under 30 in good health and CMV-seronegative. The chain links TRBV28 to TRBJ1-3; possible D gene TRBD1, 6 bases. Sequenced: PBMCs. The CDR3: CASSTTGSMGENTIYF. CDR3 nucleotides: TGTGCCAGCAGCACGACAGGTTCGATGGGAGAAAACACCATATATTTT.